A selection of T cell receptor beta chains follows, all from one sample in a study of shared clonotypes between healthy human individuals. Libraries were prepared by immunoSEQ multiplex PCR; TCRdb keeps only in-frame clonotypes and omits some of them. The sample has millions of clones; under 95% are singletons. Sample: naive CD8+ T cells from PBMCs. The source of these receptors is a man younger than 30 in good health. Some clones in this sample may be carry-over from other donors' samples. The CDR3 runs from the conserved cysteine through the conserved F or W. A D gene is named only where the DNA matches it firmly. Part of the rows lack a size; the others show once, few, many or a class for expanded clones.

d_call,j_call,v_call,clone_size,cdr3_aa,cdr3_nt
-,TRBJ2-7,TRBV7-8,-,CASSLVEAGPYEQYF,TGTGCCAGCAGCTTAGTTGAGGCGGGGCCCTACGAGCAGTACTTC
TRBD2,TRBJ2-3,TRBV30,once,CAWAALAGGGDTQYF,TGTGCCTGGGCCGCACTAGCGGGGGGTGGAGATACGCAGTATTTT
TRBD1,TRBJ2-7,TRBV7-2,-,CASSVRGQAAYEQYF,TGTGCCAGCAGCGTCAGGGGACAGGCGGCCTACGAGCAGTACTTC
-,TRBJ2-1,TRBV7-9,-,CASSLAGYLRDEQFF,TGTGCCAGCAGCTTAGCCGGGTACCTTAGGGATGAGCAGTTCTTC
-,TRBJ2-4,TRBV27,-,CASKSEIAKNIQYF,TGTGCCAGCAAAAGCGAGATAGCCAAAAACATTCAGTACTTC
-,TRBJ2-1,TRBV28,-,CASSLRVSEQFF,TGTGCCAGCAGTTTACGAGTAAGCGAGCAGTTCTTC
-,TRBJ2-7,TRBV7-9,-,CASSLGGTYEQYF,TGTGCCAGCAGCTTGGGTGGGACCTACGAGCAGTACTTC
-,TRBJ2-1,TRBV5-1,-,CASSRSGSPYNEQFF,TGCGCCAGCAGCCGATCGGGATCCCCCTACAATGAGCAGTTCTTC
-,TRBJ2-7,TRBV21-1,-,CASSKEEGGHPYEQYF,TGTGCCAGCAGCAAAGAAGAGGGAGGACATCCGTACGAGCAGTACTTC
TRBD2,TRBJ2-2,TRBV4-1,-,CASRGGLAGTGELFF,TGCGCCAGCAGAGGGGGACTAGCGGGAACCGGGGAGCTGTTTTTT
-,TRBJ1-1,TRBV28,-,CASSRGLTEAFF,TGTGCCAGCTCTAGGGGGTTGACTGAAGCTTTCTTT
-,TRBJ2-7,TRBV4-1,-,CASSQDVIGSFSYEQYF,TGCGCCAGCAGCCAAGACGTCATAGGGTCTTTTTCCTACGAGCAGTACTTC
TRBD2,TRBJ2-5,TRBV7-6,-,CASSLAILAGEETQYF,TGTGCCAGCAGCTTAGCGATACTAGCGGGAGAAGAGACCCAGTACTTC
TRBD2,TRBJ2-1,TRBV7-2,-,CASSFTLGGSFDEQFF,TGTGCCAGCAGCTTCACCCTCGGCGGGAGCTTCGATGAGCAGTTCTTC
-,TRBJ1-1,TRBV29-1,few,CSVDSGTMNTEAFF,TGCAGCGTCGACTCCGGGACAATGAACACTGAAGCTTTCTTT
TRBD2,TRBJ2-7,TRBV7-9,-,CASSSSGVILDF,TGTGCCAGCAGCTCCAGCGGGGTTATCTTGGACTTC
-,TRBJ2-7,TRBV5-6,-,CASSSLRGRWEQYF,TGTGCCAGCAGTTCCCTCAGGGGCCGGTGGGAGCAGTACTTC
TRBD1,TRBJ2-1,TRBV7-9,-,CASSLAPGQNNEQFF,TGTGCCAGCAGCTTAGCCCCGGGACAGAACAATGAGCAGTTCTTC
TRBD1,TRBJ1-5,TRBV27,-,CASRWGQGALQPQHF,TGTGCCAGCAGGTGGGGACAGGGGGCATTACAGCCCCAGCATTTT
-,TRBJ2-2,TRBV9,-,CASSPSNTGELFF,TGTGCCAGCAGCCCGTCGAACACCGGGGAGCTGTTTTTT
-,TRBJ2-7,TRBV7-9,-,CASSLRVGGEQYF,TGTGCCAGCAGCTTAAGGGTCGGCGGGGAGCAGTACTTC
TRBD1,TRBJ2-3,TRBV7-9,-,CASTHWDRGTDTQYF,TGTGCCAGCACCCATTGGGACAGAGGCACAGATACGCAGTATTTT
TRBD1,TRBJ2-7,TRBV2,-,CASTGQGIYEQYF,TGTGCCAGCACCGGACAGGGGATTTACGAGCAGTACTTC
-,TRBJ2-7,TRBV9,once,CASSVGQEGYEQYF,TGTGCCAGCAGCGTAGGACAGGAAGGCTACGAGCAGTACTTC
TRBD1,TRBJ1-2,TRBV7-3,-,CASSVGQGDGYTF,TGTGCCAGCAGCGTGGGACAGGGTGATGGCTACACCTTC
-,TRBJ1-1,TRBV6-5,-,CASRATRENTEAFF,TGTGCCAGCAGGGCGACCAGGGAGAACACTGAAGCTTTCTTT
-,TRBJ1-4,TRBV7-9,-,CASSGRDPTYATNEKLFF,TGTGCCAGCAGCGGAAGGGATCCTACTTATGCAACTAATGAAAAACTGTTTTTT
TRBD1,TRBJ2-2,TRBV29-1,-,CSVGQVNTGELFF,TGCAGCGTCGGACAGGTGAACACCGGGGAGCTGTTTTTT
-,TRBJ2-7,TRBV11-2,-,CASSLSGTGKFGEQYF,TGTGCCAGCAGCTTAAGCGGGACAGGTAAATTCGGCGAGCAGTACTTC
TRBD2,TRBJ2-5,TRBV11-2,-,CASSLVAGGGETQYF,TGTGCCAGCAGCTTAGTAGCGGGAGGGGGAGAGACCCAGTACTTC
-,TRBJ2-3,TRBV9,once,CASSAQERGDAHTQYF,TGTGCCAGCAGCGCCCAAGAACGGGGCGACGCCCATACGCAGTATTTT